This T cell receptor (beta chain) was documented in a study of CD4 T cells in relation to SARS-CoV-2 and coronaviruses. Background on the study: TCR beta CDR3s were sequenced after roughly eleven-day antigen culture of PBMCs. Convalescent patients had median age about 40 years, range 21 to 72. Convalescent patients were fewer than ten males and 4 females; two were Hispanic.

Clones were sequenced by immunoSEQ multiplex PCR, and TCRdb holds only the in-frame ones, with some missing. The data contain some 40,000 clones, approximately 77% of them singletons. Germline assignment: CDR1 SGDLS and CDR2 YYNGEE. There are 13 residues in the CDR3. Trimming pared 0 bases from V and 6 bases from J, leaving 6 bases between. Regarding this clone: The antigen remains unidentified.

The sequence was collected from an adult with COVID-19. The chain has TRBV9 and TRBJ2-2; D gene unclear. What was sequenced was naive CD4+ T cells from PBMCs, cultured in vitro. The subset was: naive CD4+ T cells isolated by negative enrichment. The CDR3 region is CASSVEEAGELFF. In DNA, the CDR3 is TGTGCCAGCAGCGTAGAGGAAGCCGGGGAGCTGTTTTTT.